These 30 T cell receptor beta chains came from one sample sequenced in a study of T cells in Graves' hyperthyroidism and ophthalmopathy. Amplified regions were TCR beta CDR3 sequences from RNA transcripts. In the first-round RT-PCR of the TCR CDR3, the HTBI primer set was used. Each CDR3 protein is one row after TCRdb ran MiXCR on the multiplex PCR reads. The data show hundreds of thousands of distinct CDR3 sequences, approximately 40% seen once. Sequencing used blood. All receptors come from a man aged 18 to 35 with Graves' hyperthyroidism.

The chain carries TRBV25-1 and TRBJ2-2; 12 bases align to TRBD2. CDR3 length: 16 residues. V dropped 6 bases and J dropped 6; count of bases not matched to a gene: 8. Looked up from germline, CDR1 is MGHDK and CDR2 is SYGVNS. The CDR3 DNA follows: TGTGCCAGCAGCCATCCCGGACTAGCGGGACCCGGGGAGCTGTTTTTT. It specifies CASSHPGLAGPGELFF.

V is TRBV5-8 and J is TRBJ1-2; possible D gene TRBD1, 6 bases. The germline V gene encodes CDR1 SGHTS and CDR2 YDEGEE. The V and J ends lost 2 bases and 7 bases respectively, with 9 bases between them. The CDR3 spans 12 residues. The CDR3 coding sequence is TGTGCCAGCAGCTTTCGGGGGGCTGGCTACACCTTC. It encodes CASSFRGAGYTF.

In DNA form, the CDR3 reads TGTGCCATCAGTGAGGCTAGCAGCTTAGGTCCCCAAGAGACCCAGTACTTC. Translated, it gives CAISEASSLGPQETQYF. The chain links TRBV10-3 to TRBJ2-5; TRBD2 might be the D (5 bases). Trimming cost V 2 bases and J 1 base, with 17 bases left between them. The CDR3 extends over 17 amino acids. CDR1 ENHRY and CDR2 SYGVKD come from the germline V gene.

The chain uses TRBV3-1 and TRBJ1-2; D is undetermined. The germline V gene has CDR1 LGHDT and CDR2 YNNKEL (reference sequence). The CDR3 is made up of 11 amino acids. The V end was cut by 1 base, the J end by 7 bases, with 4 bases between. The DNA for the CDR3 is TGTGCCAGCAGCCAAGGCTCTGGCTACACCTTC. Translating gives CASSQGSGYTF.

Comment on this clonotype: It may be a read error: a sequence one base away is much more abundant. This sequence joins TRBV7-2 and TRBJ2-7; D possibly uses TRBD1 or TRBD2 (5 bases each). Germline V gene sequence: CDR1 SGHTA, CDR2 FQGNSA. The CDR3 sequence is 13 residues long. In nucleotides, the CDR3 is TGTGCCAGCAGGGGGGTGACGACCTACGAGCAGCACTTC. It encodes CASRGVTTYEQHF.

CDR3 residues: CASSHPDTQYF. In DNA, the CDR3 is TGTGCCAGCAGCCATCCAGATACGCAGTATTTT. This chain joins TRBV7-9 and TRBJ2-3; no firm D call. The CDR3 is 11 residues long. CDR1 is SEHNR, CDR2 FQNEAQ, per germline (reference sequence). V was cut by 5 bases and J by 4 bases, with 4 bases left in between.

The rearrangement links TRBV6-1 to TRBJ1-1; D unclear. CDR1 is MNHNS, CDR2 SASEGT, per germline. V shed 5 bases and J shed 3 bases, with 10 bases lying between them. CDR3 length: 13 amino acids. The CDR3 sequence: CASSFWAHTEAFF. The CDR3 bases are TGTGCCAGCAGTTTCTGGGCCCACACTGAAGCTTTCTTT.

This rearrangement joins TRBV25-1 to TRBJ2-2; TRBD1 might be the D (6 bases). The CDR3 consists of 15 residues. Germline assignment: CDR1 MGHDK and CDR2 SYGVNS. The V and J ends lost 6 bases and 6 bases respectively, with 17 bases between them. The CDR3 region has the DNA TGTGCCAGCAGCCCAACAACAGGGCTCCCCGGGGAGCTGTTTTTT. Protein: CASSPTTGLPGELFF.

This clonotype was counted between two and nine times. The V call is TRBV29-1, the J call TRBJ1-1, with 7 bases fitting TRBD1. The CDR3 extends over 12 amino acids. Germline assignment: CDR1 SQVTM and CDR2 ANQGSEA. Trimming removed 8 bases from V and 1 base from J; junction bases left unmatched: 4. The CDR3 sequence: CSLTGTNTEAFF. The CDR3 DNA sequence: TGCAGCTTGACAGGGACGAACACTGAAGCTTTCTTT.

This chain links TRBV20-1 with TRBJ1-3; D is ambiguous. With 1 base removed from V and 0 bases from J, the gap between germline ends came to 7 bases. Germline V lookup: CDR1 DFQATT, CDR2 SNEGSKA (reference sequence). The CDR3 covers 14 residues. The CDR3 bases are TGCAGTGCTAGAGCCCGGCACTCTGGAAACACCATATATTTT. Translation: CSARARHSGNTIYF.

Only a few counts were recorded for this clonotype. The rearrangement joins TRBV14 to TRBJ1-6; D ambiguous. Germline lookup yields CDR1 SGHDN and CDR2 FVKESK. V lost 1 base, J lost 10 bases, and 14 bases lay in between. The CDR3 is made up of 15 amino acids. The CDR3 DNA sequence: TGTGCCAGCAGCCAAGTGGCGGGTTCGCGGTCACCCCTCCACTTT. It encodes CASSQVAGSRSPLHF.

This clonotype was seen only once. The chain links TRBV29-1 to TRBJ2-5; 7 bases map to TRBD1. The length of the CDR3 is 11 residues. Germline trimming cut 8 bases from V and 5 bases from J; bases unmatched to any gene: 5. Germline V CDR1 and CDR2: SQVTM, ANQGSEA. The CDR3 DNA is TGCAGCTTGGACAGGTTTGAGACCCAGTACTTC. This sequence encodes CSLDRFETQYF.

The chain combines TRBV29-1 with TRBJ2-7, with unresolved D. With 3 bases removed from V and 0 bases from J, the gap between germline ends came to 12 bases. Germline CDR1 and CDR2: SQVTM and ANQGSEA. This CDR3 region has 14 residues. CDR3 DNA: TGCAGCGTTGAGATTGGTGGCGGCTCCTACGAGCAGTACTTC. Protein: CSVEIGGGSYEQYF.

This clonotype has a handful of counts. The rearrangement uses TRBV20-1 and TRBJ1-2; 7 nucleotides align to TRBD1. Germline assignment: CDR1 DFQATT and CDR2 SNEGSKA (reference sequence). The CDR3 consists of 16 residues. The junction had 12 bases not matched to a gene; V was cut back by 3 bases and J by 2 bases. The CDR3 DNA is TGCAGTGCTAGCCGGGGCCTGGGACAGTCAAACTATGGCTACACCTTC. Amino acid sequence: CSASRGLGQSNYGYTF.

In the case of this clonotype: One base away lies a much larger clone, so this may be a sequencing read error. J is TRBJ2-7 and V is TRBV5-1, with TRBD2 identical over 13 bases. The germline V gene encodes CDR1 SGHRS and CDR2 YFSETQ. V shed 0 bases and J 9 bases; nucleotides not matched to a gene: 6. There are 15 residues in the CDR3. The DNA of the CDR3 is TGCGCCAGCAGCTTGGGACTAGCGGGAGGAGGCGGGCAGTACTTC. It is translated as CASSLGLAGGGGQYF.

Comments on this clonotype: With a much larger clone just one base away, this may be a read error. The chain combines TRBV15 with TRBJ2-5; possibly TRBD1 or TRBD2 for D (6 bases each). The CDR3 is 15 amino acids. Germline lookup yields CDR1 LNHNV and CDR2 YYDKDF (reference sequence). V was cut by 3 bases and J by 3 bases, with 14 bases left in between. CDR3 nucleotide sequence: TGTGCCACCAGCAGTGCGTTGGAGGGGGAAGAGACCCAGTACTTC. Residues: CATSSALEGEETQYF.

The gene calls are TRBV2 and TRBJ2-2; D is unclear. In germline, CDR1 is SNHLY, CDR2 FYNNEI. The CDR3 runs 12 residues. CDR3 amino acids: CASALEAGELFF. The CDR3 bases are TGTGCTAGTGCCCTTGAGGCCGGGGAGCTGTTTTTT.

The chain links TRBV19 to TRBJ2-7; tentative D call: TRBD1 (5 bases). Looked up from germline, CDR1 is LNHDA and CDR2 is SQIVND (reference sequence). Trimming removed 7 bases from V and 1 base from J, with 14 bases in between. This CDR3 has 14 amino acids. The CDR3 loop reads CASTSTGRSYEQYF. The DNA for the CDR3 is TGTGCCAGTACTTCTACAGGACGATCCTACGAGCAGTACTTC. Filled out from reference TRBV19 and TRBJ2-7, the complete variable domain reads DGGITQSPKYLFRKEGQNVTLSCEQNLNHDAMYWYRQDPGQGLRLIYYSQIVNDFQKGDIAEGYSVSREKKESFPLTVTSAQKNPTAFYLCASTSTGRSYEQYFGPGTRLTVT.

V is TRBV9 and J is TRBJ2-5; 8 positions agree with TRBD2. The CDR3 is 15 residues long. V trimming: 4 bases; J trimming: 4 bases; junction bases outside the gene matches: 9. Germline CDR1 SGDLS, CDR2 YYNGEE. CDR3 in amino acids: CASSYGSGGGETQYF. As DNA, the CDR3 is TGTGCCAGCAGCTATGGGAGCGGGGGAGGAGAGACCCAGTACTTC.

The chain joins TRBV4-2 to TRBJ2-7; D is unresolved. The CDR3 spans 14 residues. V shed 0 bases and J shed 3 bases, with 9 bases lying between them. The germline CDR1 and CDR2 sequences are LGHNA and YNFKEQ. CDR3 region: CASSQEHTDYEQYF. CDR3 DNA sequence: TGTGCCAGCAGCCAAGAGCACACAGACTACGAGCAGTACTTC.

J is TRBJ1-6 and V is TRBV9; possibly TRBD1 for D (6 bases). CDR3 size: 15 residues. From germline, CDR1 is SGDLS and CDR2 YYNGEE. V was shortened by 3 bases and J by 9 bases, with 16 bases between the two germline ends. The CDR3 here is CASSAGAAGGSPLHF. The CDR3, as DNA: TGTGCCAGCAGCGCGGGGGCGGCCGGTGGTTCACCCCTCCACTTT.

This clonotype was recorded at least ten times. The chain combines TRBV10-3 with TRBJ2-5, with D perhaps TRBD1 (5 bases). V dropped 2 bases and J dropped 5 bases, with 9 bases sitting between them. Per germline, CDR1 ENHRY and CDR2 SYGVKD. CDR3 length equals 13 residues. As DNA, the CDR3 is TGTGCCATCAGTGAGACAGGTGCTGAGACCCAGTACTTC. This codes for CAISETGAETQYF.

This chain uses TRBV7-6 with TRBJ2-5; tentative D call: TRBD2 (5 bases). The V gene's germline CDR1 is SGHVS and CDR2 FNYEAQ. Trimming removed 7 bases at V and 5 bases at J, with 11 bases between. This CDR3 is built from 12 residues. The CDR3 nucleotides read TGTGCCAGCACTAGCCGTCCGGAGACCCAGTACTTC. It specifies CASTSRPETQYF.

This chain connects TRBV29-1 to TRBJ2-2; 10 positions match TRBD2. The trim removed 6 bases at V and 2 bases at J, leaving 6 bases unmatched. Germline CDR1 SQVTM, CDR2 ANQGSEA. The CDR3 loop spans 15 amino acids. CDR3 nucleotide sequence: TGCAGCGTCCTAGGACTAGCGGACAACACCGGGGAGCTGTTTTTT. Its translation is CSVLGLADNTGELFF.

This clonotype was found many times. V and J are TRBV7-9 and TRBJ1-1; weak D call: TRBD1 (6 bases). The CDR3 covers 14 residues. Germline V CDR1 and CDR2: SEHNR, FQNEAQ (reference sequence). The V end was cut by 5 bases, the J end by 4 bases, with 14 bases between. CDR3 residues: CASSPRGMGTEAFF. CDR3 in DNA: TGTGCCAGCAGCCCCAGGGGCATGGGCACTGAAGCTTTCTTT.

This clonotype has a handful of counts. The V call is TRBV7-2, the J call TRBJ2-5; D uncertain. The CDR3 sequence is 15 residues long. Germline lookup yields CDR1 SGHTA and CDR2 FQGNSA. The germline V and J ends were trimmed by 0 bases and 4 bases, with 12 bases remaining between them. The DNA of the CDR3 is TGTGCCAGCAGCTTAGCTAATTGGAATAGAGAGACCCAGTACTTC. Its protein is CASSLANWNRETQYF.

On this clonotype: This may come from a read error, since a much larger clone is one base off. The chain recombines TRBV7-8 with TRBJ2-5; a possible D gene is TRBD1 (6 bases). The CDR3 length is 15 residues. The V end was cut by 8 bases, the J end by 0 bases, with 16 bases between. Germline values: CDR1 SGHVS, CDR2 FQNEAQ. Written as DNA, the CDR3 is TGTGCCAGCGGTCGACAGGCGAGGCACCAAGAGACCCAGTACTTC. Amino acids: CASGRQARHQETQYF.

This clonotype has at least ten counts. The CDR3: CSGRDREWGETQYF. In DNA, the CDR3 is TGCAGCGGCCGGGACAGGGAGTGGGGGGAGACCCAGTACTTC. The rearrangement links TRBV29-1 to TRBJ2-5; the match to TRBD1 covers 9 bases. Germline CDR1 SQVTM, CDR2 ANQGSEA. V lost 7 bases, J lost 5 bases, and 11 bases stayed unmatched. The CDR3 spans 14 residues.

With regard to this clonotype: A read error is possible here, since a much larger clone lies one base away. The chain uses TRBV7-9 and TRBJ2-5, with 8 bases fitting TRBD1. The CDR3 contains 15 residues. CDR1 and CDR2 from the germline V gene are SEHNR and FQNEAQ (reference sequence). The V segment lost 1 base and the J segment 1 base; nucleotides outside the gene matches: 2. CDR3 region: CASSLVTGGQETQYF. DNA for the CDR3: TGTGCCAGCAGCTTAGTAACAGGGGGCCAAGAGACCCAGTACTTC.

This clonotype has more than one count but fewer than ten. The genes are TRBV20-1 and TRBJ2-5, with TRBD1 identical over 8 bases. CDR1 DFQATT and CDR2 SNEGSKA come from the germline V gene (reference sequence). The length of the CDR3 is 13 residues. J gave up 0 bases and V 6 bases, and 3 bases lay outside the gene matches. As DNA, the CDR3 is TGCAGTGCCCGGGACAGGTACCAAGAGACCCAGTACTTC. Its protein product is CSARDRYQETQYF.